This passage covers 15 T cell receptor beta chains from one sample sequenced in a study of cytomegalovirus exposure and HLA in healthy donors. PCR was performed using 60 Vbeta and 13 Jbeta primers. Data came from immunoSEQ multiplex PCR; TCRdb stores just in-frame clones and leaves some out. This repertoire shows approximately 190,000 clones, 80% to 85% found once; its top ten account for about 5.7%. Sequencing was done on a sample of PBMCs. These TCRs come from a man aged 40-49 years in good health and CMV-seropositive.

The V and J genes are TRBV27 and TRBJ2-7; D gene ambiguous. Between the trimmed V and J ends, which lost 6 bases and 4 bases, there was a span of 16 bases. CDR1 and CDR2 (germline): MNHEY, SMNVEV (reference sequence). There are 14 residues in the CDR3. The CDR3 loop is CASSPLEALYEQYF. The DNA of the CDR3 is TGTGCCAGCAGCCCTCTTGAGGCCCTTTACGAGCAGTACTTC.

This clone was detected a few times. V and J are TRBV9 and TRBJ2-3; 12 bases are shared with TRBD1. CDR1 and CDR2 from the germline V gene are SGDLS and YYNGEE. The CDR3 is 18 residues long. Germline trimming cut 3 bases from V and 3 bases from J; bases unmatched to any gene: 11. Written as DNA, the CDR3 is TGTGCCAGCAGCGCGAATCCGGGACAGGGGGCGCGGACAGATACGCAGTATTTT. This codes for CASSANPGQGARTDTQYF. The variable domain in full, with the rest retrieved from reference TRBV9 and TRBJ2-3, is DSGVTQTPKHLITATGQRVTLRCSPRSGDLSVYWYQQSLDQGLQFLIQYYNGEERAKGNILERFSAQQFPDLHSELNLSSLELGDSALYFCASSANPGQGARTDTQYFGPGTRLTVL.

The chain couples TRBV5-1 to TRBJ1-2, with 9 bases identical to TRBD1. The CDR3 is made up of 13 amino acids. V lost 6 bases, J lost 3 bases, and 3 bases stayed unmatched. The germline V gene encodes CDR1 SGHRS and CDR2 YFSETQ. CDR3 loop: CASTGTGHYGYTF. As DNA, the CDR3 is TGCGCCAGCACAGGGACAGGGCACTATGGCTACACCTTC.

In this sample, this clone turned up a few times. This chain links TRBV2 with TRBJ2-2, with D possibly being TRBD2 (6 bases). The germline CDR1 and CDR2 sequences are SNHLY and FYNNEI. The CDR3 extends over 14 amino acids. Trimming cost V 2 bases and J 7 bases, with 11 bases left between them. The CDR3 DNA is TGTGCCAGCAGTGAAACGGTGACTAGCGGGGAGCTGTTTTTT. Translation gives CASSETVTSGELFF.

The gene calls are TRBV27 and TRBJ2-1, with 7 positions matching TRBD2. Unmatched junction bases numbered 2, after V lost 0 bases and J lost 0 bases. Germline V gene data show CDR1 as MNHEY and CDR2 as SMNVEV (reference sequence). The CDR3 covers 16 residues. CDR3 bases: TGTGCCAGCAGTTTATCGAGCGGGGACTCCTACAATGAGCAGTTCTTC. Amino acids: CASSLSSGDSYNEQFF.

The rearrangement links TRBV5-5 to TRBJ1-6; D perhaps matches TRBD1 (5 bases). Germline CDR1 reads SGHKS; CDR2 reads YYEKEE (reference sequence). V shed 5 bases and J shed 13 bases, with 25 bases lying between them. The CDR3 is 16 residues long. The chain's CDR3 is CASRQYGGTSRSPLHF. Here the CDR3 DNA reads TGTGCCAGCAGACAATATGGAGGGACGAGCAGGTCTCCCCTCCACTTT.

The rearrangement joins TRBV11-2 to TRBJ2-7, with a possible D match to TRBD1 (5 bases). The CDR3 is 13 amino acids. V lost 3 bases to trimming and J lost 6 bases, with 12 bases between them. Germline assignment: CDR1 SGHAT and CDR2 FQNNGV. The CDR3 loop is CASSFGGTGEQYF. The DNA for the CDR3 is TGTGCCAGCAGCTTCGGTGGTACAGGCGAGCAGTACTTC.

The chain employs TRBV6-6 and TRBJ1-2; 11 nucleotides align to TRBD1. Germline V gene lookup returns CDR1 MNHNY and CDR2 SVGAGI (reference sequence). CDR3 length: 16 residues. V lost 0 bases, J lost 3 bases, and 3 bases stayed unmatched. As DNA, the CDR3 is TGTGCCAGCAGTTACTCGGGGGACAGGGGGTACTATGGCTACACCTTC. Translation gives CASSYSGDRGYYGYTF.

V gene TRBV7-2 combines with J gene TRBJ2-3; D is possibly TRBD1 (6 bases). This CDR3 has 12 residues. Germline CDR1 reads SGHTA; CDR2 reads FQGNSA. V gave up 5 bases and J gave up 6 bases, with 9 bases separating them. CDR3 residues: CASSTRGDTQYF. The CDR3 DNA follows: TGTGCCAGCAGCACCAGGGGTGATACGCAGTATTTT.

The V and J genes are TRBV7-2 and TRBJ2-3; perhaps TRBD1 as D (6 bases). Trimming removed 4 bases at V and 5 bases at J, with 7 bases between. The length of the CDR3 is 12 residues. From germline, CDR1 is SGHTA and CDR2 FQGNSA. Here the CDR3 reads CASSSDRDTQYF. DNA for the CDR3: TGTGCCAGCAGCTCGGACAGAGATACGCAGTATTTT. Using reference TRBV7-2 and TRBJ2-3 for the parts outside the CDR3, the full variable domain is GAGVSQSPSNKVTEKGKDVELRCDPISGHTALYWYRQSLGQGLEFLIYFQGNSAPDKSGLPSDRFSAERTGGSVSTLTIQRTQQEDSAVYLCASSSDRDTQYFGPGTRLTVL.

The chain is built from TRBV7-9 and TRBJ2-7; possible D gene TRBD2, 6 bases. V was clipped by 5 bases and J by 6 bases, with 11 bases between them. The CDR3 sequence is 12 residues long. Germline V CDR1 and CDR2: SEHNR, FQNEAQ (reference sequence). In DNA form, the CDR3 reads TGTGCCAGCAGCCCGGGACTTCTCGAGCAGTACTTC. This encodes CASSPGLLEQYF.

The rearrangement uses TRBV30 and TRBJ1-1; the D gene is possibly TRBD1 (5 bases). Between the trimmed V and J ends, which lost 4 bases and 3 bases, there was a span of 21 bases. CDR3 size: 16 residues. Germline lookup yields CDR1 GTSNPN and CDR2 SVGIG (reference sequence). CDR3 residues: CAWIQYRQGADTEAFF. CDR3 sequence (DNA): TGTGCCTGGATTCAGTACCGCCAAGGGGCCGACACTGAAGCTTTCTTT.

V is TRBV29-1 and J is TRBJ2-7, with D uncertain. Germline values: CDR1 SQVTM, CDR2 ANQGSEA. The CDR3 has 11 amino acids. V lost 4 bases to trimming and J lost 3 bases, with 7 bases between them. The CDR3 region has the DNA TGCAGCGTTGTGGAGAACTACGAGCAGTACTTC. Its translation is CSVVENYEQYF.

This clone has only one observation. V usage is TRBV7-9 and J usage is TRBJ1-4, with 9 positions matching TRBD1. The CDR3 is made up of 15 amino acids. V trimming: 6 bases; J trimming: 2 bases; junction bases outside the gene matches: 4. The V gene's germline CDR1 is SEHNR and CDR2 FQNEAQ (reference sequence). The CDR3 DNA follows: TGTGCCAGCAGTCGAGACAGGGGGACTAATGAAAAACTGTTTTTT. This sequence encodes CASSRDRGTNEKLFF.

CDR3 sequence (DNA): TGTGCCAGCAGTTCAGACCGCAGGTCCGGCTACACCTTC. This codes for CASSSDRRSGYTF. The rearrangement joins TRBV7-2 to TRBJ1-2; D is unresolved. There are 13 residues in the CDR3. Looked up from germline, CDR1 is SGHTA and CDR2 is FQGNSA. V shed 6 bases and J shed 8 bases, with 16 bases lying between them. Full variable domain (rest looked up from reference TRBV7-2 and TRBJ1-2): GAGVSQSPSNKVTEKGKDVELRCDPISGHTALYWYRQSLGQGLEFLIYFQGNSAPDKSGLPSDRFSAERTGGSVSTLTIQRTQQEDSAVYLCASSSDRRSGYTFGSGTRLTVV.